This entry lists 20 T cell receptor beta chains sequenced from one sample in a study of T-cell reconstitution after alpha-beta-depleted transplantation in children (dated by TCRdb to the mid-2010s). Libraries were made using PCR. The sequencing machine was an Illumina HiSeq 2500. Molecular barcoding was employed in the preparation of TCR libraries, with unique molecular identifiers being used to normalize TCRbeta repertoire quantification. TCRdb applied fastp at Q25 and MiXCR to the public reads, then kept only in-frame beta chains. Rows with one shared CDR3 protein collapse into an entry with the most common genes and DNA. A total of 500,000 to 600,000 distinct CDR3 sequences appear in this sample, about 31% of them only once. Together, the top ten hold 2% to 3% of the sample. The starting material was PBMCs from the stem cell graft donor, obtained from the stem cell graft. The receptor source for this set is a human donor who donated a stem cell graft to a child with aplastic anemia.

The V and J genes are TRBV29-1 and TRBJ2-1; no firm D call. The CDR3 runs 12 residues. Looked up from germline, CDR1 is SQVTM and CDR2 is ANQGSEA. V was shortened by 3 bases and J by 7 bases, with 10 bases between the two germline ends. Written as DNA, the CDR3 is TGCAGCGTTGATCTTCGAGGTAATGAGCAGTTCTTC. Amino acids: CSVDLRGNEQFF.

This clonotype was recorded at least ten times. This rearrangement joins TRBV29-1 to TRBJ1-5, with TRBD1 as a possible D gene (5 bases). Germline V gene sequence: CDR1 SQVTM, CDR2 ANQGSEA. This CDR3 is 13 amino acids long. V gave up 5 bases and J gave up 3 bases, with 11 bases separating them. The CDR3 reads CSVLQGSNQPQHF. CDR3 nucleotides: TGCAGCGTTCTTCAGGGTTCCAATCAGCCCCAGCATTTT.

This clonotype turned up a few times. The chain couples TRBV7-2 to TRBJ2-5; D tentatively reads TRBD1 or TRBD2 (6 bases each). The CDR3 contains 15 residues. With 4 bases removed from V and 5 bases from J, the gap between germline ends came to 17 bases. Germline-derived CDR1 and CDR2 are SGHTA and FQGNSA. CDR3 in amino acids: CASSSLGGESETQYF. For the CDR3, the DNA is TGTGCCAGCAGCTCCCTGGGGGGCGAGAGTGAGACCCAGTACTTC.

This chain links TRBV28 with TRBJ2-5; 9 bases fit TRBD2. From germline, CDR1 is MDHEN and CDR2 SYDVKM. CDR3 length equals 17 residues. The V segment lost 7 bases and the J segment 3 bases; nucleotides outside the gene matches: 15. This CDR3 reads CASTLSLREGPKETQYF. The CDR3 DNA sequence: TGTGCCAGCACCCTGTCTCTGCGGGAGGGCCCGAAAGAGACCCAGTACTTC.

A few counts support this clonotype. The rearrangement uses TRBV28 and TRBJ2-7; 9 nucleotides align to TRBD1. Germline V CDR1 and CDR2: MDHEN, SYDVKM. Unmatched junction bases numbered 8, after V lost 6 bases and J lost 8 bases. The CDR3 spans 13 residues. In DNA form, the CDR3 reads TGTGCCAGCAGACGTACAGGGGGCTGGCAGCAGTACTTC. Residues: CASRRTGGWQQYF. Drawing the rest from reference TRBV28 and TRBJ2-7, the complete variable domain is DVKVTQSSRYLVKRTGEKVFLECVQDMDHENMFWYRQDPGLGLRLIYFSYDVKMKEKGDIPEGYSVSREKKERFSLILESASTNQTSMYLCASRRTGGWQQYFGPGTRLTVT.

The V gene is TRBV5-1, the J gene TRBJ2-1; tentatively, D is TRBD1 (5 bases). Germline V gene lookup returns CDR1 SGHRS and CDR2 YFSETQ. The CDR3 runs 16 residues. The ends were cut back, 7 bases at V and 0 bases at J, with 17 bases in the middle. CDR3 residues: CASGPTDTSSYNEQFF. The CDR3 nucleotides are TGCGCCAGCGGACCTACGGACACCAGCTCCTACAATGAGCAGTTCTTC.

This clonotype was seen more than once but under ten times. The chain has TRBV29-1 and TRBJ2-1; D unresolved. Between the trimmed V and J ends, which lost 4 bases and 7 bases, there was a span of 8 bases. Germline lookup yields CDR1 SQVTM and CDR2 ANQGSEA. The CDR3 covers 11 residues. CDR3 in DNA: TGCAGCGTTGCGGTGAGAAATGAGCAGTTCTTC. Protein product: CSVAVRNEQFF.

This chain uses TRBV5-1 with TRBJ2-4; D not certain. The germline gives CDR1 SGHRS, CDR2 YFSETQ. The CDR3 is 13 residues long. V lost 1 base and J lost 5, with 7 bases in between. CDR3 region: CASSLLNQNIQYF. CDR3 nucleotides: TGCGCCAGCAGCTTGTTAAATCAAAACATTCAGTACTTC.

V and J are TRBV7-2 and TRBJ1-1; tentative D call: TRBD1 (5 bases). CDR3 length equals 15 residues. V dropped 4 bases and J dropped 1 base, with 13 bases sitting between them. The germline CDR1 and CDR2 sequences are SGHTA and FQGNSA. The CDR3, as DNA: TGTGCCAGCAGCTGGACGGGGGGATCGAACACTGAAGCTTTCTTT. It specifies CASSWTGGSNTEAFF.

This clonotype was counted only a few times. V is TRBV29-1 and J is TRBJ1-2; perhaps TRBD1 as D (5 bases). Trimming removed 7 bases from V and 4 bases from J, with 13 bases in between. The CDR3 is made up of 12 amino acids. Germline values: CDR1 SQVTM, CDR2 ANQGSEA. The CDR3 reads CSAVTVSYGYTF. CDR3 nucleotide sequence: TGCAGCGCTGTGACAGTATCCTATGGCTACACCTTC.

The chain employs TRBV7-2 and TRBJ1-2, with 10 bases matching TRBD1. The germline gives CDR1 SGHTA, CDR2 FQGNSA. The CDR3 is 13 amino acids. The V segment lost 5 bases and the J segment 6 bases; nucleotides outside the gene matches: 3. Here the CDR3 reads CASSQGQGHGYTF. The CDR3 DNA reads as TGTGCCAGCAGCCAGGGACAGGGGCATGGCTACACCTTC.

This clonotype was observed a few times. The chain recombines TRBV5-1 with TRBJ2-6, with D maybe TRBD2 (7 bases). Per the germline V gene, CDR1 is SGHRS and CDR2 is YFSETQ. The CDR3 loop spans 16 amino acids. Trimming took off 0 bases at V and 4 bases at J, with 11 bases between the two ends. CDR3 nucleotides: TGCGCCAGCAGCTTGGCCGCGGGGGCGGGGGCCAACGTCCTGACTTTC. Protein sequence: CASSLAAGAGANVLTF.

In DNA, the CDR3 is TGTGCCAGCAGCCCCGGTGAGGGCGGGAAATCCTACAATGAGCAGTTCTTC. The encoded protein is CASSPGEGGKSYNEQFF. V usage is TRBV5-4 and J usage is TRBJ2-1, with a tentative D call TRBD2 (6 bases). The germline gives CDR1 SGHNT, CDR2 YYREEE (reference sequence). The CDR3 consists of 17 residues. V was pared by 4 bases and J by 1 base, with 18 bases between.

J is TRBJ2-5 and V is TRBV12-3 or TRBV12-4; 9 bases match TRBD2. The V segment lost 2 bases and the J segment 2 bases; nucleotides outside the gene matches: 3. The CDR3 contains 15 residues. As DNA, the CDR3 is TGTGCCAGCAGTTTACTAGCGGGAACACAAGAGACCCAGTACTTC. Protein sequence: CASSLLAGTQETQYF.

This clonotype has just a few counts. The V call is TRBV5-1, the J call TRBJ2-5; 9 bases are shared with TRBD2. V lost 3 bases and J lost 4; bases outside the gene matches: 7. The CDR3 loop spans 15 amino acids. CDR1 is SGHRS and CDR2 is YFSETQ in the germline V gene. The CDR3 is CASSSGTSYGETQYF. Here the CDR3 DNA reads TGCGCCAGCAGCTCCGGGACTAGCTATGGAGAGACCCAGTACTTC.

This clonotype turned up a few times. This sequence joins TRBV7-9 and TRBJ2-7; D not certain. The CDR3 has 15 amino acids. V was cut by 3 bases and J by 0 bases, with 12 bases left in between. Germline CDR1 SEHNR, CDR2 FQNEAQ (reference sequence). The CDR3 sequence: CASSFSASTSYEQYV. The CDR3 region has the DNA TGTGCCAGCAGCTTCTCCGCATCGACCTCCTACGAGCAGTACGTC.

The chain employs TRBV19 and TRBJ2-7, with no clear D. V gave up 5 bases and J gave up 3 bases, with 14 bases separating them. The length of the CDR3 is 14 residues. The germline gives CDR1 LNHDA, CDR2 SQIVND (reference sequence). The CDR3 reads CASSLNRGDYEQYF. The CDR3 DNA reads as TGTGCCAGTAGTTTAAATCGCGGAGACTACGAGCAGTACTTC.

Only one count was recorded for this clonotype. V is TRBV6-2 or TRBV6-3 and J is TRBJ1-5; a weak D match, TRBD1 (6 bases). Germline CDR1 MNHEY, CDR2 SVGEGT. The CDR3 is 14 residues long. Between the trimmed V and J ends, which lost 0 bases and 5 bases, there was a span of 8 bases. The DNA of the CDR3 is TGTGCCAGCAGTTACTCGGGGGCCTATCAGCCCCAGCATTTT. Its translation: CASSYSGAYQPQHF.

This clonotype came up a few times. The chain uses TRBV5-1 and TRBJ1-2; D not certain. V was shortened by 0 bases and J by 5 bases, with 5 bases between the two germline ends. This CDR3 has 12 amino acids. Germline V gene lookup returns CDR1 SGHRS and CDR2 YFSETQ. The CDR3 sequence: CASSLDAYGYTF. CDR3 nucleotides: TGCGCCAGCAGCTTGGATGCTTATGGCTACACCTTC.

V usage is TRBV5-1 and J usage is TRBJ1-3; TRBD1 is a possible D gene (6 bases). This CDR3 contains 15 residues. Germline CDR1 is SGHRS and CDR2 is YFSETQ. V lost 4 bases to trimming and J lost 4 bases, with 15 bases between them. The CDR3 nucleotides are TGCGCCAGCAGCCCAGAGGGGGGCCGCGGAAACACCATATATTTT. It yields the protein CASSPEGGRGNTIYF.